This T cell receptor beta chain was retrieved from a study of early T cells in non-severe SARS-CoV-2 infection. This clonotype was seen at least ten times. From germline, CDR1 is SEHNR and CDR2 FQNEAQ (reference sequence). Trimming pared 8 bases from V and 0 bases from J, leaving 20 bases between. The CDR3 extends over 16 amino acids. Each CDR3 protein is one row after TCRdb ran MiXCR on the 5' RACE reads. The sample lists tens of thousands of distinct CDR3 sequences, more than 8% occurring once. The sample was whole blood. The sequence derives from an adult who was a healthcare worker with PCR-confirmed SARS-CoV-2 infection or an uninfected control (not recorded which). The chain couples TRBV7-9 to TRBJ2-7; D unresolved. The CDR3 protein is CASEKSPYRSSYEQYF. The CDR3 DNA reads TGTGCCAGCGAAAAATCGCCCTACCGTAGCTCCTACGAGCAGTACTTC.